This TCR beta chain emerged from a study of T cell repertoires in cytomegalovirus infection. In the study overall: Alongside well-studied HLA-B-restricted CMV epitopes, recently identified HLA-C-restricted CMV epitopes were also used.

Via MiXCR, TCRdb re-called the reads, giving one row per CDR3 protein. Among 450,000 to 550,000 distinct CDR3 sequences, under 55% were seen once, and the ten largest hold about 39%. Trimming removed 5 bases at V and 7 bases at J, with 12 bases between. The CDR3 runs 14 residues. This clonotype was seen more than once but under ten times. Its antigen is unidentified. The clonotype was recovered from a human donor in good health (CMV status not recorded). Some clones in this sample may be carry-over from other donors' samples. The V gene is TRBV12-3 or TRBV12-4, the J gene TRBJ1-6; D remains ambiguous. Sequencing used cultured PBMCs, obtained from culture after CMV antigen stimulation. The CDR3 region is CASSGRRENSPLHF. The CDR3 DNA reads TGTGCCAGCAGTGGTAGGCGGGAAAATTCACCCCTCCACTTT.